Sequencing of this T cell receptor (beta chain) was carried out in a study of blood T cells in healthy people across ages. General observations from the study: Naive T cell percentage showed a strong correlation with the diversity of TCR beta. Comparison with aged donors showed that long-lived donors had more naive CD4+ cells and higher diversity.

About this clonotype: Its antigen is unknown.

Donor samples were obtained from healthy Caucasian individuals from Russia, aged about 6 to 95. PBMCs, at least 7 million per sample, were isolated. It was with a sample-barcoded 5' primer and a J-beta primer mix that a second PCR of roughly 7 to 11 cycles was run. TCRdb re-analysed the 5' RACE reads in MiXCR, keeping a single row per CDR3 protein. Among approximately 810,000 distinct CDR3 sequences listed, about 36% were seen once. The material sequenced was blood. The clonotype originates from a man younger than 30 in good health.

CDR3 loop: CASSQGRGGGSTDTQYF. The CDR3 bases are TGTGCCAGCAGCCAAGGAAGAGGCGGGGGGAGCACAGATACGCAGTATTTT. This chain joins TRBV4-2 and TRBJ2-3, with 8 bases lining up with TRBD2. V gave up 1 base and J gave up 0 bases; unmatched junction bases: 6. The CDR3 runs to 17 residues. The germline CDR1 and CDR2 sequences are LGHNA and YNFKEQ.